The T cell receptor beta chain under discussion was sequenced for a study of identical twins. Only a few counts were recorded for this clonotype. Addition of a universal primer site occurred through template switching, and cDNA carried unique molecular identifiers. TCRdb called the 5' RACE reads again in MiXCR, with one record for every CDR3 protein. The table lists around 250,000 distinct CDR3 sequences, roughly 7% of them singletons. Each donor (without exception) was a healthy Caucasian. These same data were also listed under a study on yellow fever vaccine responses in identical twins.

Specimen: memory (CD45RO+) T cells sorted from blood. The sequence derives from a woman younger than 30 in good health.

The CDR3 DNA sequence: TGTGCCAGCAGGGGTCTCTGGAATCAGCCCCAGCATTTT. Its translation: CASRGLWNQPQHF. The chain carries TRBV27 and TRBJ1-5, with unresolved D. The germline V gene encodes CDR1 MNHEY and CDR2 SMNVEV (reference sequence). This CDR3 contains 13 residues. The ends were cut back, 6 bases at V and 4 bases at J, with 10 bases in the middle.